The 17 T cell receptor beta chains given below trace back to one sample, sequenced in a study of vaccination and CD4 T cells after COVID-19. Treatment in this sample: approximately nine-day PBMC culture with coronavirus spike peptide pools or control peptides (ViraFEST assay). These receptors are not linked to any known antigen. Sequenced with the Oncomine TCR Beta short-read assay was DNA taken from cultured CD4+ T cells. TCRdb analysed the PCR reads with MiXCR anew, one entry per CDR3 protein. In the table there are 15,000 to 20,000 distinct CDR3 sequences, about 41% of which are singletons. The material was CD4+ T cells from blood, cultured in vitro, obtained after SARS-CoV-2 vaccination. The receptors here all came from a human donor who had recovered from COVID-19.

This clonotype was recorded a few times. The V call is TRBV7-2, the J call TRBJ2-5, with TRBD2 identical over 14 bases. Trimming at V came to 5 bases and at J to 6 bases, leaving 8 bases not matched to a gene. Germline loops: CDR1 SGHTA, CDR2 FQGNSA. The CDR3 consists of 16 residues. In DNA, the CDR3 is TGTGCCAGCAGCCCCAAGGGACTAGCGGGGGTGAAGACCCAGTACTTC. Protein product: CASSPKGLAGVKTQYF.

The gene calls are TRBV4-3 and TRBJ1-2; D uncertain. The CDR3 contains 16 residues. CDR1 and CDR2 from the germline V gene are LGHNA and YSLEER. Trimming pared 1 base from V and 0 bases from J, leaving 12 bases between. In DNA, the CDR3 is TGCGCCAGCAGCCAAGGAGGCAGAGGACCTAACTATGGCTACACCTTC. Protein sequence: CASSQGGRGPNYGYTF.

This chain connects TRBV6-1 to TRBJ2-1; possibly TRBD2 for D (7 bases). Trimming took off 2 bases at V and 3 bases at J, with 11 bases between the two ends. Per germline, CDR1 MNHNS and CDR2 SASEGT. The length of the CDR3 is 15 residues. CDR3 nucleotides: TGTGCCAGCAGTGAATTGCGGGGGCACTACAATGAGCAGTTCTTC. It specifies CASSELRGHYNEQFF.

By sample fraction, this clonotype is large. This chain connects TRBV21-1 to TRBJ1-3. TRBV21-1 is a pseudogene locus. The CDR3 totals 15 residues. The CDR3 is CASSKGSFPGNTIYF. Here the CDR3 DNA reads TGTGCCAGCAGCAAAGGATCCTTTCCTGGAAACACCATATATTTT.

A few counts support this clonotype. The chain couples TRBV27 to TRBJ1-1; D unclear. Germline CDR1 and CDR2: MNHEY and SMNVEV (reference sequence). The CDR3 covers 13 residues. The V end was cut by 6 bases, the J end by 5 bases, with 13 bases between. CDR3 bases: TGTGCCAGCAGCCAAAACCGAGAAACTGAAGCTTTCTTT. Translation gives CASSQNRETEAFF.

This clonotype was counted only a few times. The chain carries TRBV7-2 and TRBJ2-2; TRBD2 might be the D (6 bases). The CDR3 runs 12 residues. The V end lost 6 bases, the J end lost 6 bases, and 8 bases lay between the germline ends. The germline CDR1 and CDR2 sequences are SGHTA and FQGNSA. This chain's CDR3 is CASRPSAGELFF. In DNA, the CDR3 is TGTGCCAGCAGGCCTAGCGCCGGGGAGCTGTTTTTT.

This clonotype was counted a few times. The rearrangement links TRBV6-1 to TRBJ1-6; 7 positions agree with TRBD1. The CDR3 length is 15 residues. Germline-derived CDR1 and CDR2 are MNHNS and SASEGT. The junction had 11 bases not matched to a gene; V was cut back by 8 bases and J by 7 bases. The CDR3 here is CASSRGGRGNSPLHF. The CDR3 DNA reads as TGTGCCAGCTCTAGGGGAGGCAGGGGGAATTCACCCCTCCACTTT.

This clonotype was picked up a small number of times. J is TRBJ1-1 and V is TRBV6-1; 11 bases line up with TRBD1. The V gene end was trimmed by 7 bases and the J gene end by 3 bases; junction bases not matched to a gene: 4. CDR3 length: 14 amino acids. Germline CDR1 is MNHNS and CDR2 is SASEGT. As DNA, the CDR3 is TGTGCCAGCAAGGACAGGGGGCGGGACACTGAAGCTTTCTTT. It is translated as CASKDRGRDTEAFF.

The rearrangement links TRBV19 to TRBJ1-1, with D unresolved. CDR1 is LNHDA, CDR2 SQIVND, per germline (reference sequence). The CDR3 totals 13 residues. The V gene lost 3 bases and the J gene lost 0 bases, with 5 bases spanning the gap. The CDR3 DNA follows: TGTGCCAGTAGTATTAGTTTGAACACTGAAGCTTTCTTT. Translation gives CASSISLNTEAFF.

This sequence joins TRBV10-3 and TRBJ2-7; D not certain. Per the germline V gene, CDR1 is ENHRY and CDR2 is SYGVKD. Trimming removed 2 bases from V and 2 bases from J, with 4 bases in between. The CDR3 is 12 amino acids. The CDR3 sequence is CAISETTYEQYF. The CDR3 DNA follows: TGTGCCATCAGTGAGACCACCTACGAGCAGTACTTC.

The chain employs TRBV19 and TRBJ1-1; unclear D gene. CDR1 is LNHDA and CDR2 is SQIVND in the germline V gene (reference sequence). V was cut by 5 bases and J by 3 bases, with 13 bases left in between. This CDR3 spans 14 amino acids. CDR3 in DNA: TGTGCCAGTAGTGCGCCTGAAAGGGACACTGAAGCTTTCTTT. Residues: CASSAPERDTEAFF.

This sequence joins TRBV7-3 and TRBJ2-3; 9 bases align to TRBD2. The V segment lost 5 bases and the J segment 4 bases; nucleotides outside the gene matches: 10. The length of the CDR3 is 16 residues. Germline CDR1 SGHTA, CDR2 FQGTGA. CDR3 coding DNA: TGTGCCAGCAGCCACGGGGCGGGAGGGGTGGCAGATACGCAGTATTTT. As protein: CASSHGAGGVADTQYF.

The CDR3 DNA reads as TGCAGTGCTAGGGGGGAGGGCTTCTCCTACGAGCAGTACTTC. It yields the protein CSARGEGFSYEQYF. The rearrangement joins TRBV20-1 to TRBJ2-7, with 7 nucleotides matching TRBD2. J gave up 0 bases and V 3 bases, and 5 bases lay outside the gene matches. CDR1 DFQATT and CDR2 SNEGSKA come from the germline V gene (reference sequence). The CDR3 length is 14 residues.

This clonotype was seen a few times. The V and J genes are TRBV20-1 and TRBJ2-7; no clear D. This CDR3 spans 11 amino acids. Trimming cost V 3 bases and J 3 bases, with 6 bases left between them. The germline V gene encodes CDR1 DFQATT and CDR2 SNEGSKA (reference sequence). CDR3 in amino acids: CSASGLYEQYF. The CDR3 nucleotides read TGCAGTGCTAGTGGCCTCTACGAGCAGTACTTC.

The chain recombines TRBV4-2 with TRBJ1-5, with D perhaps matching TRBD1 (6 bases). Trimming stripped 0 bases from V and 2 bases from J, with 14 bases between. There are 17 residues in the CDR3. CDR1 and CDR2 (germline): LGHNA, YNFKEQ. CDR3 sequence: CASSQDPGGNGNQPQHF. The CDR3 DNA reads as TGTGCCAGCAGCCAAGATCCGGGGGGCAATGGCAATCAGCCCCAGCATTTT.

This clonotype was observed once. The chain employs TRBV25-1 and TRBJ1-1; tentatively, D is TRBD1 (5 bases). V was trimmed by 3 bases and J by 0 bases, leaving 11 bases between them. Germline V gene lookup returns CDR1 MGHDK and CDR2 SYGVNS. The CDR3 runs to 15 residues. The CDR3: CASSDGTALNTEAFF. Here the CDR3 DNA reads TGTGCCAGCAGTGATGGGACTGCACTGAACACTGAAGCTTTCTTT. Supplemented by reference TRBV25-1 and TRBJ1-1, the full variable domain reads EADIYQTPRYLVIGTGKKITLECSQTMGHDKMYWYQQDPGMELHLIHYSYGVNSTEKGDLSSESTVSRIRTEHFPLTLESARPSHTSQYLCASSDGTALNTEAFFGQGTRLTVV.

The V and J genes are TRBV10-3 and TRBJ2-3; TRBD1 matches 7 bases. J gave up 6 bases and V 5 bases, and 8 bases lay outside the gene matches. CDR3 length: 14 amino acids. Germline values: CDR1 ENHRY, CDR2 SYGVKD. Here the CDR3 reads CAISRPGGDDTQYF. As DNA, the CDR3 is TGTGCCATCAGTCGGCCAGGGGGAGATGATACGCAGTATTTT.